These 25 T cell receptor beta chains share one sample of origin, sequenced in a study of shared clonotypes between healthy human individuals. TCRdb keeps only in-frame clones here, not all; method: immunoSEQ multiplex PCR. The sample lists about 600,000 clones, around 80% seen once, with about 11% in the top ten. Sequencing used PBMCs. All receptors derive from a woman between 40 and 55 years old in good health. Some clones in this sample may be carry-over from other donors' samples.

This clone was detected a few times. The chain recombines TRBV5-5 with TRBJ1-5; D is uncertain. Trimming took 0 bases from V and 6 from J, leaving 10 bases between them. Looked up from germline, CDR1 is SGHKS and CDR2 is YYEKEE (reference sequence). The CDR3 is 14 amino acids. CDR3 sequence reads: CASSLDGDGQPQHF. CDR3 sequence (DNA): TGTGCCAGCAGCTTGGATGGGGATGGTCAGCCCCAGCATTTT.

The chain is built from TRBV1 and TRBJ2-7; TRBD2 was called by the table and not checked on the DNA. TRBV1 is marked as a pseudogene. The CDR3 totals 16 residues. The CDR3 sequence: CTSSQGAAMRPFEQYF. Here the CDR3 DNA reads TGCACCAGCAGCCAGGGAGCAGCGATGAGACCTTTCGAGCAGTACTTC.

This clone has only one observation. The V and J genes are TRBV7-2 and TRBJ2-5; D is perhaps TRBD2 (6 bases). Trimming shortened V by 5 bases and J by 7 bases, and 20 bases separated the two germline ends. Germline V gene sequence: CDR1 SGHTA, CDR2 FQGNSA. CDR3 length: 15 residues. The CDR3: CASSRLGGVTLTQYF. The CDR3 bases are TGTGCCAGCAGCCGCCTGGGAGGAGTGACCCTGACCCAGTACTTC.

This clone was counted once. V gene TRBV28 combines with J gene TRBJ2-7; D is undetermined. V lost 3 bases and J lost 7, with 13 bases in between. Germline V gene data show CDR1 as MDHEN and CDR2 as SYDVKM. The CDR3 covers 13 residues. The CDR3 DNA sequence: TGTGCCAGCAGTTTGATCCAGCGTGGGGAGCAGTACTTC. This codes for CASSLIQRGEQYF. Together with reference TRBV28 and TRBJ2-7, the CDR3 gives the full variable domain: DVKVTQSSRYLVKRTGEKVFLECVQDMDHENMFWYRQDPGLGLRLIYFSYDVKMKEKGDIPEGYSVSREKKERFSLILESASTNQTSMYLCASSLIQRGEQYFGPGTRLTVT.

Only one count was recorded for this clone. The V gene is TRBV30, the J gene TRBJ2-5, with TRBD2 matching over 9 bases. V gave up 4 bases and J gave up 0 bases; unmatched junction bases: 0. This CDR3 has 13 amino acids. Germline-derived CDR1 and CDR2 are GTSNPN and SVGIG (reference sequence). The CDR3 protein is CAWTSGNQETQYF. The DNA of the CDR3 is TGTGCCTGGACTAGCGGGAACCAAGAGACCCAGTACTTC.

Concerning this clone itself: It may be a read error: a sequence one base away is much more abundant. This sequence joins TRBV5-1 and TRBJ1-1; D not resolved. Germline CDR1 and CDR2: SGHRS and YFSETQ. The CDR3 is made up of 13 amino acids. For the CDR3, the DNA is TGCGCCAGCAGCGTAAACGGCCCAACAACCCCACTCTTT. The encoded protein is CASSVNGPTTPLF.

This chain joins TRBV5-4 and TRBJ1-1; D is uncertain. Germline V CDR1 and CDR2: SGHNT, YYREEE (reference sequence). This CDR3 has 14 residues. V lost 6 bases and J lost 3, with 15 bases in between. The CDR3, as DNA: TGTGCCAGCAAATACTCGCCCACGGACACTGAAGCTTTCTTT. Translated, it gives CASKYSPTDTEAFF.

The chain combines TRBV28 with TRBJ2-7; D might be TRBD1 or TRBD2, each matching 6 bases. CDR1 is MDHEN, CDR2 SYDVKM, per germline. V was cut by 5 bases and J by 6 bases, with 14 bases left in between. This CDR3 comprises 13 residues. The CDR3 protein is CASSGQGTVEQYF. The CDR3, as DNA: TGTGCCAGCAGTGGTCAGGGGACTGTCGAGCAGTACTTC. Drawing the rest from reference TRBV28 and TRBJ2-7, the complete variable domain is DVKVTQSSRYLVKRTGEKVFLECVQDMDHENMFWYRQDPGLGLRLIYFSYDVKMKEKGDIPEGYSVSREKKERFSLILESASTNQTSMYLCASSGQGTVEQYFGPGTRLTVT.

The chain combines TRBV6-5 with TRBJ1-4; the match to TRBD1 covers 10 bases. The trim removed 0 bases at V and 8 bases at J, leaving 6 bases unmatched. Germline loops: CDR1 MNHEY, CDR2 SVGAGI. The CDR3 has 16 residues. The DNA for the CDR3 is TGTGCCAGCAGTTACTCGATGGGGACAGGGGTAGAAAAACTGTTTTTT. Protein product: CASSYSMGTGVEKLFF.

The rearrangement uses TRBV28 and TRBJ2-7, with a weak D call TRBD1 (6 bases). The CDR3 spans 15 residues. CDR1 and CDR2 (germline): MDHEN, SYDVKM. Trimming cost V 6 bases and J 3 bases, with 18 bases left between them. CDR3 in amino acids: CASRPSPGHVYEQYF. The CDR3 region has the DNA TGTGCCAGCAGACCTTCCCCGGGACACGTCTACGAGCAGTACTTC.

This rearrangement joins TRBV6-6 to TRBJ2-3; TRBD2 matches at 12 bases. V lost 5 bases to trimming and J lost 4 bases; unmatched junction nucleotides: 4. CDR3 length: 15 residues. CDR1 is MNHNY, CDR2 SVGAGI, per germline (reference sequence). The CDR3 region has the DNA TGTGCCAGCAGTCGACTAGCGGGAGTCCCAGATACGCAGTATTTT. It encodes CASSRLAGVPDTQYF.

The CDR3 DNA reads as TGTGCCAGCAGCCCGGGGGGGGCTAATGAAAAACTGTTTTTT. Translated, it gives CASSPGGANEKLFF. J is TRBJ1-4 and V is TRBV9; tentative D call: TRBD1 (5 bases). Germline V gives CDR1 SGDLS, CDR2 YYNGEE. The CDR3 runs 14 residues. V shed 4 bases and J shed 3 bases, with 10 bases lying between them.

The gene calls are TRBV4-1 and TRBJ1-2, with 7 bases matching TRBD1. Germline V gene data show CDR1 as MGHRA and CDR2 as YSYEKL. This CDR3 spans 15 amino acids. J lost 5 bases, V lost 4 bases, and 10 bases had no gene match. CDR3 in amino acids: CASSLAGRGLYGYTF. The CDR3 region has the DNA TGCGCCAGCAGCCTCGCCGGGAGGGGGCTGTATGGCTACACCTTC.

The gene calls are TRBV30 and TRBJ2-7; 12 bases agree with TRBD2. Germline values: CDR1 GTSNPN, CDR2 SVGIG (reference sequence). J lost 2 bases, V lost 0 bases, and 5 bases had no gene match. This CDR3 region has 16 residues. CDR3 sequence: CAWSVILAGGAYEQYF. The DNA for the CDR3 is TGTGCCTGGAGTGTAATACTAGCGGGAGGCGCCTACGAGCAGTACTTC.

The J gene is TRBJ1-1, the V gene TRBV29-1; D is undetermined. Trimming shortened V by 7 bases and J by 8 bases, and 17 bases separated the two germline ends. The germline V gene has CDR1 SQVTM and CDR2 ANQGSEA. CDR3 size: 12 residues. The CDR3 loop is CSAARGGREAFF. DNA for the CDR3: TGCAGCGCCGCAAGAGGAGGTCGAGAAGCTTTCTTT.

As concerns this clone: Other DNA sequences from this sample encode an identical CDR3 as well. This chain connects TRBV7-9 to TRBJ2-5; no firm D call. The CDR3 is made up of 14 amino acids. Germline CDR1 SEHNR, CDR2 FQNEAQ (reference sequence). Trimming stripped 2 bases from V and 2 bases from J, with 9 bases between. This CDR3 reads CASSLMGSQETQYF. CDR3 DNA sequence: TGTGCCAGCAGCTTAATGGGCTCTCAAGAGACCCAGTACTTC.

This chain links TRBV11-3 with TRBJ2-2, with 8 bases matching TRBD2. The CDR3 totals 15 residues. Unmatched junction bases numbered 10, after V lost 5 bases and J lost 8 bases. CDR1 is SGHNT, CDR2 YENEEA, per germline. The CDR3 protein is CASSEFPAGVGELFF. CDR3 in DNA: TGTGCCAGCAGCGAGTTCCCAGCGGGAGTTGGGGAGCTGTTTTTT.

J is TRBJ2-4 and V is TRBV7-8; tentative D call: TRBD1 (6 bases). The V end was cut by 1 base, the J end by 7 bases, with 8 bases between. The CDR3 is 13 amino acids. Germline values: CDR1 SGHVS, CDR2 FQNEAQ. CDR3 sequence (DNA): TGTGCCAGCAGCTTAGGTGGGGGCAACATTCAGTACTTC. Translating it yields CASSLGGGNIQYF.

The chain couples TRBV7-2 to TRBJ1-2; D possibly corresponds to TRBD1 (5 bases). The CDR3 has 11 amino acids. The ends were cut back, 11 bases at V and 4 bases at J, with 11 bases in the middle. Germline V gene data show CDR1 as SGHTA and CDR2 as FQGNSA. CDR3 region: CASDRVYGYTF. The CDR3 nucleotides are TGTGCCTCAGACAGAGTCTATGGCTACACCTTC.

The chain joins TRBV7-3 to TRBJ2-1; TRBD1 aligns across 7 bases. J lost 0 bases, V lost 0 bases, and 11 bases had no gene match. The length of the CDR3 is 19 residues. Germline CDR1 SGHTA, CDR2 FQGTGA. The CDR3 nucleotides are TGTGCCAGCAGCTTAACAGGGGGCCGGGGCGGAACCTCCTACAATGAGCAGTTCTTC. Protein sequence: CASSLTGGRGGTSYNEQFF.

Of note for this clone: With only one base between it and a far larger clone, this is likely a read error. Distinct nucleotide sequences in the sample also encode this CDR3. The V call is TRBV30, the J call TRBJ1-1, with 9 nucleotides matching TRBD1. Germline CDR1 GTSNPN, CDR2 SVGIG (reference sequence). The CDR3 contains 16 residues. This chain's CDR3 is CAYIVPGQGSNTEAFF. CDR3 nucleotides: TGTGCTTACATAGTCCCGGGACAGGGATCGAACACTGAAGCTTTCTTT.

The chain is built from TRBV29-1 and TRBJ1-2; D is unclear. CDR3 length: 14 residues. Trimming pared 1 base from V and 3 bases from J, leaving 12 bases between. Per the germline V gene, CDR1 is SQVTM and CDR2 is ANQGSEA. The CDR3 is CSVEVTDTYYGYTF. CDR3 nucleotide sequence: TGCAGCGTTGAAGTCACCGACACCTACTATGGCTACACCTTC.

V gene TRBV9 combines with J gene TRBJ1-1; TRBD1 might be the D (5 bases). This CDR3 contains 14 residues. Trimming removed 1 base at V and 3 bases at J, with 10 bases between. Germline assignment: CDR1 SGDLS and CDR2 YYNGEE. CDR3 residues: CASSVMAGDTEAFF. The CDR3 bases are TGTGCCAGCAGCGTAATGGCGGGGGACACTGAAGCTTTCTTT.

A few counts support this clone. The chain links TRBV7-2 to TRBJ2-1; D remains unclear. The CDR3 is 12 amino acids. The V end lost 0 bases, the J end lost 5 bases, and 2 bases lay between the germline ends. In germline, CDR1 is SGHTA, CDR2 FQGNSA. The CDR3: CASSLAHNEQFF. CDR3 bases: TGTGCCAGCAGCTTAGCCCACAATGAGCAGTTCTTC.

A note on this clone: The same CDR3 arises from other DNA sequences in this sample as well. The chain recombines TRBV5-6 with TRBJ1-1; the D gene is possibly TRBD1 (5 bases). The CDR3 consists of 16 residues. V dropped 0 bases and J dropped 4 bases, with 16 bases sitting between them. Germline V CDR1 and CDR2: SGHDT, YYEEEE. The CDR3 DNA reads as TGTGCCAGCAGCTTGGGCTGGGGCGACGAGGGCACTGAAGCTTTCTTT. Protein sequence: CASSLGWGDEGTEAFF. The variable domain in full, completed from reference TRBV5-6 and TRBJ1-1, reads DAGVTQSPTHLIKTRGQQVTLRCSPKSGHDTVSWYQQALGQGPQFIFQYYEEEERQRGNFPDRFSGHQFPNYSSELNVNALLLGDSALYLCASSLGWGDEGTEAFFGQGTRLTVV.